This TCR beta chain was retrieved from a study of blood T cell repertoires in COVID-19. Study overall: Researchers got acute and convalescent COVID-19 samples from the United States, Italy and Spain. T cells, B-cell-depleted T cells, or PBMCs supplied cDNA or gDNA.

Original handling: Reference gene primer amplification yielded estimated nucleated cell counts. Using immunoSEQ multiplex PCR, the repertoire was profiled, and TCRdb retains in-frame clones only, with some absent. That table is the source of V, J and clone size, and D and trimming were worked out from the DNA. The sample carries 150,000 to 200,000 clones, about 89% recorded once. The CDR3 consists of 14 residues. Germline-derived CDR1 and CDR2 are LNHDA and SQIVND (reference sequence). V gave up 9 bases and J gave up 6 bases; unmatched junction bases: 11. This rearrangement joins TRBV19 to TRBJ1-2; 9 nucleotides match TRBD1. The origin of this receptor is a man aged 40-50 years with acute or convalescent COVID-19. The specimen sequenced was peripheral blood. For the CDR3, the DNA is TGTGCCAGCAGCTCGGACAGGGGACGGGATGGCTACACCTTC. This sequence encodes CASSSDRGRDGYTF.